The 31 T cell receptor beta chains below all came from one sample that was sequenced in a study of T cell responses to AZD1222 COVID-19 vaccine. Some clones are missing from TCRdb's copy, which holds only in-frame ones; the method was immunoSEQ multiplex PCR. Among more than 85,000 clones, 90% to 95% were seen once, and the ten largest hold less than 8%. Source: peripheral blood, taken on day 0 of AZD1222 vaccination. All receptors derive from an adult in good health.

The rearrangement uses TRBV7-9 and TRBJ1-5; D is undetermined. Trimming shortened V by 2 bases and J by 4 bases, and 6 bases separated the two germline ends. The CDR3 runs to 13 residues. Germline V gene data show CDR1 as SEHNR and CDR2 as FQNEAQ (reference sequence). The CDR3 is CASSLSGNQPQHF. The CDR3 DNA is TGTGCCAGCAGCTTAAGTGGAAATCAGCCCCAGCATTTT.

This clone was observed once. This chain joins TRBV27 and TRBJ2-7; 7 nucleotides line up with TRBD1. V gave up 3 bases and J gave up 4 bases; unmatched junction bases: 12. The CDR3 extends over 16 amino acids. CDR1 is MNHEY and CDR2 is SMNVEV in the germline V gene (reference sequence). The CDR3 is CASSFTAAGGTYEQYF. The CDR3 DNA reads TGTGCCAGCAGTTTCACGGCGGCAGGGGGAACGTACGAGCAGTACTTC.

The chain combines TRBV11-1 with TRBJ2-1, with D possibly called TRBD1 or TRBD2 (5 bases each). The V end lost 5 bases, the J end lost 7 bases, and 15 bases lay between the germline ends. The CDR3 loop spans 14 amino acids. CDR1 is SGHAT and CDR2 is FQDESV in the germline V gene (reference sequence). The CDR3 coding sequence is TGTGCCAGCAGCGAGGGGACCGAGCGGAATGAGCAGTTCTTC. This encodes CASSEGTERNEQFF.

The chain carries TRBV27 and TRBJ1-5, with D possibly matching TRBD1 (6 bases). The CDR3 is 14 amino acids. Trimming stripped 8 bases from V and 6 bases from J, with 17 bases between. Germline V gene data show CDR1 as MNHEY and CDR2 as SMNVEV (reference sequence). The CDR3 reads CASGFRGGGQPQHF. The CDR3 DNA reads as TGTGCCAGCGGATTTCGGGGGGGCGGTCAGCCCCAGCATTTT.

J is TRBJ2-1 and V is TRBV3-1 (or the pseudogene TRBV3-2); D uncertain. From germline, CDR1 is LGHDT and CDR2 YNNKEL (reference sequence). Between the trimmed V and J ends, which lost 1 base and 2 bases, there was a span of 9 bases. The CDR3 is 15 amino acids. CDR3 sequence: CASSQVVIPYNEQFF. Here the CDR3 DNA reads TGTGCCAGCAGCCAAGTTGTGATACCCTACAATGAGCAGTTCTTC.

CDR3 DNA: TGTGCCAGCAGCTTGGCCGGGACTAGCGACTACAATGAGCAGTTCTTC. Translation: CASSLAGTSDYNEQFF. This chain links TRBV5-6 with TRBJ2-1; 10 nucleotides line up with TRBD2. CDR3 size: 16 residues. Germline-derived CDR1 and CDR2 are SGHDT and YYEEEE. After removal of 0 bases from V and 3 bases from J, the junction contained 3 bases not matched to a gene.

The V gene is TRBV18, the J gene TRBJ2-7; D not resolved. Germline-derived CDR1 and CDR2 are KGHSH and LQKENI. Trimming removed 2 bases at V and 2 bases at J, with 10 bases between. The CDR3 sequence is 14 residues long. CDR3 coding DNA: TGTGCCAGCTCACCATCTGACGGCGCCTACGAGCAGTACTTC. As protein: CASSPSDGAYEQYF.

The V and J genes are TRBV4-3 and TRBJ1-5, with TRBD1 as a possible D gene (5 bases). Trimming shortened V by 0 bases and J by 4 bases, and 13 bases separated the two germline ends. Germline CDR1 LGHNA, CDR2 YSLEER. This CDR3 is built from 16 residues. The CDR3 DNA reads TGCGCCAGCAGCCAAGAGGGGCCGAATAGTAATCAGCCCCAGCATTTT. Translating it yields CASSQEGPNSNQPQHF.

The V call is TRBV11-1, the J call TRBJ2-7; no clear D. This CDR3 spans 14 amino acids. Between the trimmed V and J ends, which lost 3 bases and 0 bases, there was a span of 9 bases. Germline assignment: CDR1 SGHAT and CDR2 FQDESV (reference sequence). The CDR3 coding sequence is TGTGCCAGCAGCTTTCAAGGCGTCTCCTACGAGCAGTACTTC. Protein sequence: CASSFQGVSYEQYF.

The chain employs TRBV27 and TRBJ1-2; no definite D call. The CDR3 is 13 residues long. V was cut by 6 bases and J by 6 bases, with 14 bases left in between. The germline gives CDR1 MNHEY, CDR2 SMNVEV (reference sequence). The CDR3 sequence is CASRSEGWHGYTF. CDR3 bases: TGTGCCAGCAGATCCGAAGGGTGGCATGGCTACACCTTC.

V usage is TRBV2 and J usage is TRBJ1-6; 8 bases are a match to TRBD1. V dropped 4 bases and J dropped 9; count of bases not matched to a gene: 8. Germline CDR1 SNHLY, CDR2 FYNNEI. The CDR3 has 15 amino acids. The CDR3 is CASSGTGRASSPLHF. The CDR3 DNA is TGTGCCAGCAGTGGGACAGGGCGGGCGAGTTCACCCCTCCACTTT.

This clone was observed a handful of times. CDR3 coding DNA: TGCGCCAGCAGCTTAGCCGGGACAGGGACCGAGCAGTACTTC. It codes for CASSLAGTGTEQYF. The chain uses TRBV5-1 and TRBJ2-7; 9 positions match TRBD1. The CDR3 is 14 residues long. V was pared by 2 bases and J by 6 bases, with 6 bases of the junction left unmatched. Germline CDR1 is SGHRS and CDR2 is YFSETQ.

The sample holds one count of this clone. The genes are TRBV4-1 and TRBJ2-5, with a possible D match to TRBD2 (6 bases). Germline CDR1 and CDR2: MGHRA and YSYEKL. Between the trimmed V and J ends, which lost 6 bases and 7 bases, there was a span of 18 bases. The CDR3 consists of 14 residues. The CDR3 loop is CASSHGRREATQYF. CDR3 coding DNA: TGCGCCAGCAGTCACGGGAGAAGGGAGGCGACCCAGTACTTC.

The chain joins TRBV12-3 or TRBV12-4 to TRBJ1-2, with D maybe TRBD1 (5 bases). The CDR3 has 13 amino acids. The V gene lost 7 bases and the J gene lost 2 bases, with 11 bases spanning the gap. The DNA of the CDR3 is TGTGCCAGCACCCCGTACAGGAACTATGGCTACACCTTC. It is translated as CASTPYRNYGYTF.

The gene calls are TRBV19 and TRBJ2-7; TRBD2 matches 8 bases. This CDR3 is built from 14 residues. CDR1 and CDR2 from the germline V gene are LNHDA and SQIVND (reference sequence). The J segment lost 2 bases and the V segment lost 3 bases, leaving 3 bases of the junction unmatched. As DNA, the CDR3 is TGTGCCAGTAGTATCGGCGGGGGGACCTACGAGCAGTACTTC. It encodes CASSIGGGTYEQYF.

CDR3 loop: CASSLGVPISGNTIYF. DNA of the CDR3: TGCGCCAGCAGCTTGGGAGTCCCGATCTCTGGAAACACCATATATTTT. V gene TRBV5-1 combines with J gene TRBJ1-3; the D is unclear. The V end was cut by 0 bases, the J end by 0 bases, with 10 bases between. Germline assignment: CDR1 SGHRS and CDR2 YFSETQ. The CDR3 extends over 16 amino acids.

A single count supports this clone. The chain links TRBV19 to TRBJ1-5; 8 bases match TRBD1. The junction had 5 bases not matched to a gene; V was cut back by 1 base and J by 9 bases. Germline-derived CDR1 and CDR2 are LNHDA and SQIVND (reference sequence). This CDR3 region has 14 residues. The CDR3 nucleotides are TGTGCCAGTAGTATAGGACAGGGGTTAACGCCCCAGCATTTT. Translation: CASSIGQGLTPQHF.

The V gene is TRBV9, the J gene TRBJ2-3, with 7 bases aligning to TRBD2. The CDR3 has 14 residues. The V gene's germline CDR1 is SGDLS and CDR2 YYNGEE. V was clipped by 0 bases and J by 3 bases; unmatched bases: 1. In DNA, the CDR3 is TGTGCCAGCAGCGTAGAACTAGCGACAGATACGCAGTATTTT. Translated, it gives CASSVELATDTQYF.

The V call is TRBV9, the J call TRBJ1-5; 11 nucleotides align to TRBD1. Looked up from germline, CDR1 is SGDLS and CDR2 is YYNGEE. This CDR3 is 15 amino acids long. With V trimmed by 4 bases and J by 4 bases, 4 bases remained unmatched. CDR3 amino acids: CASSRGTGGNQPQHF. In nucleotides, the CDR3 is TGTGCCAGCAGCAGGGGGACAGGGGGAAATCAGCCCCAGCATTTT.

This clone was detected only once. This chain connects TRBV19 to TRBJ2-5; TRBD2 aligns across 11 bases. The CDR3 runs to 16 residues. From germline, CDR1 is LNHDA and CDR2 SQIVND (reference sequence). V was clipped by 6 bases and J by 4 bases; unmatched bases: 10. The chain's CDR3 is CASSRYTSGSLETQYF. The CDR3 nucleotides read TGTGCCAGTAGCCGATATACTAGCGGGAGTTTAGAGACCCAGTACTTC.

J is TRBJ2-3 and V is TRBV27; 7 nucleotides line up with TRBD1. J was trimmed by 1 base and V by 5 bases; bases with no gene match: 3. CDR3 length: 14 amino acids. The V gene's germline CDR1 is MNHEY and CDR2 SMNVEV (reference sequence). Here the CDR3 reads CASSPGQGTDTQYF. CDR3 DNA sequence: TGTGCCAGCAGTCCCGGACAGGGCACAGATACGCAGTATTTT.

The J gene is TRBJ1-1, the V gene TRBV6-5; no clear D. The V gene lost 4 bases and the J gene lost 3 bases, with 9 bases spanning the gap. The CDR3 is 13 amino acids. CDR1 and CDR2 (germline): MNHEY, SVGAGI. The CDR3 DNA is TGTGCCAGCAGTTCCGAAGGAGACACTGAAGCTTTCTTT. This sequence encodes CASSSEGDTEAFF.

CDR3 in DNA: TGTGCCAGCAGCCCAGGACAGGGTAGCCAGCCCCAGCATTTT. It specifies CASSPGQGSQPQHF. The rearrangement links TRBV7-2 to TRBJ1-5; the match to TRBD1 covers 8 bases. After removal of 5 bases from V and 7 bases from J, the junction contained 7 bases not matched to a gene. Germline values: CDR1 SGHTA, CDR2 FQGNSA. This CDR3 spans 14 amino acids.

The J gene is TRBJ2-2, the V gene TRBV6-2 or TRBV6-3; TRBD1 aligns across 7 bases. The CDR3 is 14 residues long. Germline loops: CDR1 MNHEY, CDR2 SVGEGT. The V and J ends lost 0 bases and 6 bases, in that order; junction bases with no gene match: 1. The CDR3 loop reads CASSYSRGSGELFF. The CDR3 DNA is TGTGCCAGCAGTTACTCCAGGGGGTCCGGGGAGCTGTTTTTT.

The chain is built from TRBV3-1 (or the pseudogene TRBV3-2) and TRBJ2-5, with D perhaps TRBD2 (5 bases). Per the germline V gene, CDR1 is LGHDT and CDR2 is YNNKEL (reference sequence). V lost 4 bases and J lost 5, with 11 bases in between. The CDR3 is 13 amino acids. DNA for the CDR3: TGTGCCAGCAGCCTTTGGAGGAGGGAGACCCAGTACTTC. As protein: CASSLWRRETQYF.

This sequence joins TRBV7-6 and TRBJ2-7; D is unclear. Germline CDR1 SGHVS, CDR2 FNYEAQ. Between the trimmed V and J ends, which lost 4 bases and 4 bases, there was a span of 11 bases. This CDR3 has 13 amino acids. The CDR3 bases are TGTGCCAGCAGCTACGGTAGAACTTACGAGCAGTACTTC. As protein: CASSYGRTYEQYF.

The rearrangement joins TRBV27 to TRBJ2-3; possibly TRBD1 or TRBD2 for D (5 bases each). CDR3 length: 15 amino acids. Between the trimmed V and J ends, which lost 2 bases and 8 bases, there was a span of 17 bases. Germline CDR1 is MNHEY and CDR2 is SMNVEV (reference sequence). DNA of the CDR3: TGTGCCAGCAGTTTAACGGGACCAGGTATAGGTACGCAGTATTTT. Residues: CASSLTGPGIGTQYF.

The rearrangement uses TRBV3-1 (or the pseudogene TRBV3-2) and TRBJ1-2; D remains unclear. This CDR3 comprises 15 residues. V was pared by 0 bases and J by 3 bases, with 11 bases between. CDR1 is LGHDT and CDR2 is YNNKEL in the germline V gene (reference sequence). CDR3 loop: CASSQERGLDYGYTF. CDR3 nucleotide sequence: TGTGCCAGCAGCCAAGAGAGAGGGCTCGACTATGGCTACACCTTC.

The rearrangement links TRBV24-1 to TRBJ2-3; D is possibly TRBD1 (6 bases). The CDR3 covers 13 residues. Germline assignment: CDR1 KGHDR and CDR2 SFDVKD. The V end lost 10 bases, the J end lost 6 bases, and 16 bases lay between the germline ends. The CDR3 DNA reads TGTGCCACGAAGGGACAACTTGGGGATACGCAGTATTTT. It specifies CATKGQLGDTQYF.

The chain couples TRBV2 to TRBJ1-6; unclear D gene. Germline lookup yields CDR1 SNHLY and CDR2 FYNNEI. V was pared by 10 bases and J by 9 bases, with 16 bases between. The CDR3 length is 13 residues. The chain's CDR3 is CATKNLMSSPLHF. The CDR3, as DNA: TGTGCCACGAAGAACCTTATGAGTTCACCCCTCCACTTT.

The V and J genes are TRBV6-5 and TRBJ2-2; TRBD1 might be the D (6 bases). Trimming cost V 1 base and J 4 bases, with 10 bases left between them. The length of the CDR3 is 15 residues. Germline V gene sequence: CDR1 MNHEY, CDR2 SVGAGI. The CDR3 is CASSYLTGFTGELFF. CDR3 coding DNA: TGTGCCAGCAGTTACTTGACAGGTTTCACCGGGGAGCTGTTTTTT.